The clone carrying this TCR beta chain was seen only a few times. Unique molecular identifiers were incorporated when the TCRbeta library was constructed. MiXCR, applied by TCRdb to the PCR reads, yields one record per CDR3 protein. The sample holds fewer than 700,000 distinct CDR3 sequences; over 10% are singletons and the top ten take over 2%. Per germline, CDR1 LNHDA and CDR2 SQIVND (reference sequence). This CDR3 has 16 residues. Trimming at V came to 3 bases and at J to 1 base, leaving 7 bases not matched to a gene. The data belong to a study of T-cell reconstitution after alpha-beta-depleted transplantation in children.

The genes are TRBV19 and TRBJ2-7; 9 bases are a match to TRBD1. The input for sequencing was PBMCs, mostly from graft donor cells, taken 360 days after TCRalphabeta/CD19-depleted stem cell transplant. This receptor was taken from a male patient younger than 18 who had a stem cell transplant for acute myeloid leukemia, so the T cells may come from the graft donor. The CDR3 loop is CASSIRGTGTSYEQYF. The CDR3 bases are TGTGCCAGTAGTATTCGGGGGACAGGGACTTCCTACGAGCAGTACTTC.